This T cell receptor (beta chain) appears in the sequencing data of a study of OX40 agonist ivuxolimab in advanced cancers. Assay: immunoSEQ multiplex PCR; the TCRdb copy retains only in-frame clones and omits some. The sample has 60,000 to 80,000 clones, around 84% seen once. V dropped 7 bases and J dropped 2 bases, with 17 bases sitting between them. The germline V gene has CDR1 LNHDA and CDR2 SQIVND (reference sequence). CDR3 length: 15 amino acids. Sequences were derived from CD4+ or CD8+ T cells sorted from blood, sampled in a trial of the OX40 agonist ivuxolimab. This sequence originates from an adult with an advanced solid tumor such as melanoma, head and neck, liver or kidney cancer. The chain has TRBV19 and TRBJ1-1; D not resolved. The CDR3 reads CASNGPSAGNTEAFF. Here the CDR3 DNA reads TGTGCCAGTAACGGGCCCTCTGCGGGCAACACTGAAGCTTTCTTT. Combining the CDR3 with reference TRBV19 and TRBJ1-1 gives the whole variable domain DGGITQSPKYLFRKEGQNVTLSCEQNLNHDAMYWYRQDPGQGLRLIYYSQIVNDFQKGDIAEGYSVSREKKESFPLTVTSAQKNPTAFYLCASNGPSAGNTEAFFGQGTRLTVV.